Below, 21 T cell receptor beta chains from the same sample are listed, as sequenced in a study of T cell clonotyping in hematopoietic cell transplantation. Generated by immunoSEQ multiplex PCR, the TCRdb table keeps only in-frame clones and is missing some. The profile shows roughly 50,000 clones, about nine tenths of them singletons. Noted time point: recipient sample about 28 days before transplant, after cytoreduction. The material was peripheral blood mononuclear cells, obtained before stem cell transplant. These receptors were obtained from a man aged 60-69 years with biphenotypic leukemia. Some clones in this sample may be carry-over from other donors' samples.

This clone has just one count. Here the CDR3 DNA reads TGCGCCAGCAGCCTAGGGCGGACTCCCTACGAGCAGTACTTC. Its translation: CASSLGRTPYEQYF. V and J are TRBV5-1 and TRBJ2-7, with a tentative D call TRBD2 (5 bases). CDR1 is SGHRS and CDR2 is YFSETQ in the germline V gene. The length of the CDR3 is 14 residues. The V gene lost 4 bases and the J gene lost 2 bases, with 13 bases spanning the gap.

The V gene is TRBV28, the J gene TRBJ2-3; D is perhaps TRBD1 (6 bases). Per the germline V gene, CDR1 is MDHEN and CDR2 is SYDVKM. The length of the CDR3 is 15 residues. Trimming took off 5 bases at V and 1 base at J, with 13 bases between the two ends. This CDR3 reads CASSPDAGGTDTQYF. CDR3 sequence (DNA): TGTGCCAGCAGTCCCGATGCAGGGGGCACAGATACGCAGTATTTT. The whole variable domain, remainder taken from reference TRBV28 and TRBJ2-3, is DVKVTQSSRYLVKRTGEKVFLECVQDMDHENMFWYRQDPGLGLRLIYFSYDVKMKEKGDIPEGYSVSREKKERFSLILESASTNQTSMYLCASSPDAGGTDTQYFGPGTRLTVL.

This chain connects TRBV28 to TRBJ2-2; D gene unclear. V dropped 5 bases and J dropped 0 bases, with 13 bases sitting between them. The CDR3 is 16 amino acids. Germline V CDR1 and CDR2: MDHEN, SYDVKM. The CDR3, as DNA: TGTGCCAGCAGTCTCCTTACAGATTCGAACACCGGGGAGCTGTTTTTT. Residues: CASSLLTDSNTGELFF.

CDR3 loop: CAWSVGGTGEPGANVLTF. Here the CDR3 DNA reads TGTGCCTGGAGTGTAGGGGGGACAGGGGAGCCTGGGGCCAACGTCCTGACTTTC. V and J are TRBV30 and TRBJ2-6; 10 positions agree with TRBD1. Per germline, CDR1 GTSNPN and CDR2 SVGIG (reference sequence). The ends lost 0 bases at V and 2 bases at J; junction bases unmatched: 7. The CDR3 covers 18 residues.

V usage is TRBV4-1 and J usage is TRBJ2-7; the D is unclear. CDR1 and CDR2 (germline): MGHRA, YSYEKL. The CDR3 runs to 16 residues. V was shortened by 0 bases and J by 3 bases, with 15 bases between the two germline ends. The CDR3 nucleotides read TGCGCCAGCAGCCAAGATGCGGACCAAGACAACTACGAGCAGTACTTC. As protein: CASSQDADQDNYEQYF.

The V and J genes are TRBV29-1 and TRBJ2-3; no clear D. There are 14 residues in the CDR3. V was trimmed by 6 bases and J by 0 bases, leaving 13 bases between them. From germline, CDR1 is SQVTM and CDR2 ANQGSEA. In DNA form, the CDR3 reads TGCAGCGTCCGCACCGACCTTAGCACAGATACGCAGTATTTT. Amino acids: CSVRTDLSTDTQYF.

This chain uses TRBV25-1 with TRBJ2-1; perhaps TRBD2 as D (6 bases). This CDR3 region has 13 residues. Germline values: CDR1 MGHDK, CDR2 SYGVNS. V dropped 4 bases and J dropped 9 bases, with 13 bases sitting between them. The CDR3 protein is CASSGGLGGEQFF. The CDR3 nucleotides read TGTGCCAGCAGTGGTGGTCTCGGGGGTGAGCAGTTCTTC.

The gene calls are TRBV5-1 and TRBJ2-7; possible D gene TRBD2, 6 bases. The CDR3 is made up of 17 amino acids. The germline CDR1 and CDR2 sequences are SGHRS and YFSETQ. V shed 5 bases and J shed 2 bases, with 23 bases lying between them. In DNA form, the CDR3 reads TGCGCCAGCAGAAAGGAAGAAGGCCAGGGAGGCGCCTACGAGCAGTACTTC. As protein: CASRKEEGQGGAYEQYF.

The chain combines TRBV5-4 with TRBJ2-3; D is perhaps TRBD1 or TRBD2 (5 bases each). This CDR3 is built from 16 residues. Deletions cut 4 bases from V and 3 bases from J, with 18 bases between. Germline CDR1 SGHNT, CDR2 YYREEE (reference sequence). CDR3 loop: CASSPGTELRTDTQYF. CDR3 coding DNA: TGTGCCAGCAGCCCGGGGACCGAGCTGAGAACAGATACGCAGTATTTT.

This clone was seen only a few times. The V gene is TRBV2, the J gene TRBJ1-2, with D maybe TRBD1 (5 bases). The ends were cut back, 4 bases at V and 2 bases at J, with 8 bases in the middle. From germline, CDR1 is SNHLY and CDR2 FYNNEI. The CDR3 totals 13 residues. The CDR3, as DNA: TGTGCCAGCAGTGGGCAGGGCAACTATGGCTACACCTTC. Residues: CASSGQGNYGYTF.

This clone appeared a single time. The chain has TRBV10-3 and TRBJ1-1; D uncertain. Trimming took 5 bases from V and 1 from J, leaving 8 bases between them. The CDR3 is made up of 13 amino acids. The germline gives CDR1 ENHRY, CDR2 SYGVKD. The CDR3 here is CAISTSENTEAFF. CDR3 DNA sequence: TGTGCCATCAGTACTAGCGAGAACACTGAAGCTTTCTTT.

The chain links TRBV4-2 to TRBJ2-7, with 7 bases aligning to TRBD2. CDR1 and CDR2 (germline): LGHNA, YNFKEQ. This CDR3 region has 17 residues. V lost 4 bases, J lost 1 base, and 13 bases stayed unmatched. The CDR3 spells CASSPRLAGEVSYEQYF. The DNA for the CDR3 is TGTGCCAGCAGCCCCCGACTCGCGGGAGAAGTTTCCTACGAGCAGTACTTC.

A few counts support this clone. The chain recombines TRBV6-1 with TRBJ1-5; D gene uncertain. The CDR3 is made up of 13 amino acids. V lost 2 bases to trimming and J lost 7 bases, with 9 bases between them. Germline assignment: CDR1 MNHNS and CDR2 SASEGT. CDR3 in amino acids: CASSEWAEQPQHF. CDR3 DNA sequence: TGTGCCAGCAGTGAATGGGCGGAACAGCCCCAGCATTTT.

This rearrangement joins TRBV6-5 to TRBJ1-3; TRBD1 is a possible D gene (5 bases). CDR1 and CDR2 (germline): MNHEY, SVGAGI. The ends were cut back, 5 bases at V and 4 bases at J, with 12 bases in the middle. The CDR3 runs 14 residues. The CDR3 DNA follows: TGTGCCAGCAGTGACGGGACGGACGGAAACACCATATATTTT. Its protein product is CASSDGTDGNTIYF.

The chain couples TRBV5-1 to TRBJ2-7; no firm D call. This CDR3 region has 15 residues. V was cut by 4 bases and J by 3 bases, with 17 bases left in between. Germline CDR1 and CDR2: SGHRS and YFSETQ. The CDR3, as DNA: TGCGCCAGCAGCCTGGAGTGGGCGCCGGGCTACGAGCAGTACTTC. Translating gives CASSLEWAPGYEQYF.

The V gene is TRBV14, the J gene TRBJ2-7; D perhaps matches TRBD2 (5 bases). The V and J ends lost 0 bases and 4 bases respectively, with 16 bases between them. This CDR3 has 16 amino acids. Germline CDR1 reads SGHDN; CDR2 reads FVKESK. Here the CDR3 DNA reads TGTGCCAGCAGCCAAGACGGGGATACTTCTTCGTACGAGCAGTACTTC. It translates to CASSQDGDTSSYEQYF.

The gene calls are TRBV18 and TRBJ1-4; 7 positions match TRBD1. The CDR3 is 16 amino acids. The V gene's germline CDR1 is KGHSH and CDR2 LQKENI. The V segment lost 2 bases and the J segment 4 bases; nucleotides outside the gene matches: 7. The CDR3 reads CASSPLGTDINEKLFF. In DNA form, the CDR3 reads TGTGCCAGCTCACCATTAGGGACAGACATTAATGAAAAACTGTTTTTT.

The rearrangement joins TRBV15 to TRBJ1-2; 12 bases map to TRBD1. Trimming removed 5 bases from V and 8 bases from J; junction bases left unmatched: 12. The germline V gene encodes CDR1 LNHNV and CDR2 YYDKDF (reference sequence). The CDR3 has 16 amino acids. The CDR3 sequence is CATSPYPSGTGGGYTF. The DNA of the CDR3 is TGTGCCACCAGCCCATACCCGTCCGGGACAGGGGGCGGCTACACCTTC.

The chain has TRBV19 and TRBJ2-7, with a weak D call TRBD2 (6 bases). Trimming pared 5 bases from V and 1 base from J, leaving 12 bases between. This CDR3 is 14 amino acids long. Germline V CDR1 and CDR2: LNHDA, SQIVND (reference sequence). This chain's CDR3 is CASSFGTQSYEQYF. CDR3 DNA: TGTGCCAGTAGTTTCGGGACTCAATCCTACGAGCAGTACTTC.

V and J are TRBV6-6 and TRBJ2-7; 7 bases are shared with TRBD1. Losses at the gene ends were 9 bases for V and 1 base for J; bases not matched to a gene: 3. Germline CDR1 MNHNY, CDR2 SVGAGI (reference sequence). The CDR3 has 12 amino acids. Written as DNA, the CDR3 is TGTGCCAGTCAGGGACAGTCCTACGAGCAGTACTTC. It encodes CASQGQSYEQYF.

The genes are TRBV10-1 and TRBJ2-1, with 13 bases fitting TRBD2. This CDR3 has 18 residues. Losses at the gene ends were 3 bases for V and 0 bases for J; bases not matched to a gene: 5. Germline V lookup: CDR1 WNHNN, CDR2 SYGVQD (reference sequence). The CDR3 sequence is CASSDRTSGSVSYNEQFF. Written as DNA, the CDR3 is TGCGCCAGCAGTGATAGGACTAGCGGGAGTGTCTCCTACAATGAGCAGTTCTTC.